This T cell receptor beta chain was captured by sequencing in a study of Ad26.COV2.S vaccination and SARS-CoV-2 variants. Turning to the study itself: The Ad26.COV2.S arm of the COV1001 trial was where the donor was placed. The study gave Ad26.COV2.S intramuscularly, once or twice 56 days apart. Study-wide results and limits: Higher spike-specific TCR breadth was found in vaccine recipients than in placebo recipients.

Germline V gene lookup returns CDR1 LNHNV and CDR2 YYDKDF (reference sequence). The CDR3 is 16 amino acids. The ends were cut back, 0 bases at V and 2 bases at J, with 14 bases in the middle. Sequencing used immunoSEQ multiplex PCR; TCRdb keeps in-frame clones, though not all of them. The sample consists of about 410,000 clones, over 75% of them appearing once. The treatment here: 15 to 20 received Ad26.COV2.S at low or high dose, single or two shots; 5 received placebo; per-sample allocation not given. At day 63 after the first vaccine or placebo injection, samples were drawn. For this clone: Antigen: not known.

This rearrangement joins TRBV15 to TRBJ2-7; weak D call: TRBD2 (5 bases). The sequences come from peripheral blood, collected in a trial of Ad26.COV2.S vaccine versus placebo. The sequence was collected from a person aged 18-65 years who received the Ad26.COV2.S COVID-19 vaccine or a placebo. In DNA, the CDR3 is TGTGCCACCAGCAGAGAAGAGGAACTCGGGGCCTACGAGCAGTACTTC. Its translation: CATSREEELGAYEQYF.